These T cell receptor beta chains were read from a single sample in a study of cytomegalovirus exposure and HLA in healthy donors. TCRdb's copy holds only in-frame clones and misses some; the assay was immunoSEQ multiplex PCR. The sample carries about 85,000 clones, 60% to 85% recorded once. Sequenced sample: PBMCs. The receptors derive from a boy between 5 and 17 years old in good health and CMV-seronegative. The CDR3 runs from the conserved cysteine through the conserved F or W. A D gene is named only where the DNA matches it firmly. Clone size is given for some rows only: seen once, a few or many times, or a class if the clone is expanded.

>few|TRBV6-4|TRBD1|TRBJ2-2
TGTGCCAGCAGTGACTCCCAACAGGGGACATCCGGGGAGCTGTTTTTT
CASSDSQQGTSGELFF
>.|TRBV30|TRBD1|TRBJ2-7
TGTGCCTGGAGTTCAGGGGGCCCGTTCAACGAGCAGTACTTC
CAWSSGGPFNEQYF
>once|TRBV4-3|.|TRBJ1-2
TGCGCCAGCAGCCAAGATCGGGGATGGGGTTATGGCTACACCTTC
CASSQDRGWGYGYTF
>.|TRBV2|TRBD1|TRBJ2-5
TGTGCCAGCACAAGACCCGGGACAGGGAATAAAGAGACCCAGTACTTC
CASTRPGTGNKETQYF
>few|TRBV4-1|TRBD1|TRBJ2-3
TGCGCCAGCAGTCGGACGGGACAGGGGGAAGCAGATACGCAGTATTTT
CASSRTGQGEADTQYF
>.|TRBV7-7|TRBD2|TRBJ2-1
TGTGCTAGCAGCCAAGGGTCTAGCGGGAGCTCCTACAATGAGCAGTTCTTC
CASSQGSSGSSYNEQFF
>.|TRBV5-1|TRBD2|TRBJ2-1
TGCGCCAGCACCGTGTTAGGGGTTCGGGGGGTTTACAATGAGCAGTTCTTC
CASTVLGVRGVYNEQFF
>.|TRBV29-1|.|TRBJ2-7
TGCAGCGTGCAGCAGGGGCGAGTCTCGGAGCAGTACTTC
CSVQQGRVSEQYF
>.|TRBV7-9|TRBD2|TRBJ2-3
TGTGCCAGCAGCTTTCTAGCGGGGGGAACACGAGATACGCAGTATTTT
CASSFLAGGTRDTQYF
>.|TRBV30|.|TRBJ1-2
TGTGCCTGGAGCGGGAGTCCCTATGGCTACACCTTC
CAWSGSPYGYTF
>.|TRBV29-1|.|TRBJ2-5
TGCAGCGTTGTGGGGTTTGAGACTACCGCCTTGGAGACCCAGTACTTC
CSVVGFETTALETQYF
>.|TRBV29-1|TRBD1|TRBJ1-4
TGCAGCGTTGAAGATTGGCAGGGGGGTGAAAAACTGTTTTTT
CSVEDWQGGEKLFF
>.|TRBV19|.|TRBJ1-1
TGTGCCAGTAGCCTCGGAGACACTGAAGCTTTCTTT
CASSLGDTEAFF
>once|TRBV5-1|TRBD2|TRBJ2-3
TGCGCCAGCCGTAATAGCGGGAGCACAGATACGCAGTATTTT
CASRNSGSTDTQYF
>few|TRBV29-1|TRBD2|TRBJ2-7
TGCAGCGTTGAAGATGGGGAGGGAGTCTCCTACGAGCAGTACTTC
CSVEDGEGVSYEQYF
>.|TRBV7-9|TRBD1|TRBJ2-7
TGTGCCAGCAGCTTAACCCGGACAGGGACCTACGAGCAGTACTTC
CASSLTRTGTYEQYF
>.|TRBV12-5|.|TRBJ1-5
TGTGCTAGTGGTTCTCCAGGTAATCAGCCCCAGCATTTT
CASGSPGNQPQHF
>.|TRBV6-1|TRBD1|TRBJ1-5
TGTGCCAGCAGTGAAGTAGGACAGGGGGCGACTCAGCCCCAGCATTTT
CASSEVGQGATQPQHF
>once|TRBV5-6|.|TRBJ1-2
TGTGCCAGCAGCTTGGCTAACCTTGAACAGATGACAGATAACTATGGCTACACCTTC
CASSLANLEQMTDNYGYTF
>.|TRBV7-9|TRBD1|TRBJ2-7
TGTGCCAGCAGCTACGGACAGGGGACCTACGAGCAGTACTTC
CASSYGQGTYEQYF
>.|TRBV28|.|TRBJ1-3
TGTGCCAGCAGTTTAGGGTCACAGGGTGGTTACACCATATATTTT
CASSLGSQGGYTIYF
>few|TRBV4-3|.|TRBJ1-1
TGCGCCAGCAGCCAACATGGAGTTGAAGCTTTCTTT
CASSQHGVEAFF
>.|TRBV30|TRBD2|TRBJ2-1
TGTGCCTGGAGGCAAAGGGGACTAGCGAATTACAATGAGCAGTTCTTC
CAWRQRGLANYNEQFF
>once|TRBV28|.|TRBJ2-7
TGTGCCAGCAGTCTCCCCGTAGAGGTACCCTACGAGCAGTACTTC
CASSLPVEVPYEQYF
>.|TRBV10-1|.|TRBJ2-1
TGCGCCAGCAGTGAGTCAGTCAGGGGCAATGAGCAGTTCTTC
CASSESVRGNEQFF
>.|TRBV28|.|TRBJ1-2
TGTGCCAGCAGTTTTACAGGTACTCCTTATGGCTACACCTTC
CASSFTGTPYGYTF
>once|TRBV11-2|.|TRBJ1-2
TGTGCCAACAGCTACCCGAGGGTGCAGAGAGACTATGGCTACACCTTC
CANSYPRVQRDYGYTF
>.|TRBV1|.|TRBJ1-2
TGCACCAGCAGCCAAGATAAAGAGAGGGACTCGCAGAACTATGGCTACACCTTC
CTSSQDKERDSQNYGYTF
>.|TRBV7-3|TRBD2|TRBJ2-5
TGTGCCAGCAGCTTACGGGAGGGCGGGACCCAGTACTTC
CASSLREGGTQYF
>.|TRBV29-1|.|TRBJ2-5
TGCAGCGTTGAAGCCTCGTACAAGGGGGTGAGAGAGACCCAGTACTTC
CSVEASYKGVRETQYF
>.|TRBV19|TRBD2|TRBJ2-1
TGTGCCAGTAGTATAGGGGCGGGAGACGGGCAGTTCTTC
CASSIGAGDGQFF
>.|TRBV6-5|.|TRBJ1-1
TGTGCCAGCAACAGGATGAACACTGAAGCTTTCTTT
CASNRMNTEAFF
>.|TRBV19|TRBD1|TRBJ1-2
TGTGCCAGTAGGACAGGGGTCTATGGCTACACCTTC
CASRTGVYGYTF
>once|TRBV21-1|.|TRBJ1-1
TGTGCCAGCAGCATGACAGGGGAGAACACTGAAGCTTTCTTT
CASSMTGENTEAFF
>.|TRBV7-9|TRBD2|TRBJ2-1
TGTGCCAGCAGCCCCGGGACTAGCGGGAATGAGCAGTTCTTC
CASSPGTSGNEQFF
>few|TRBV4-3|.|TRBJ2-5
TGCGCCAGCAGCCAAGATATTGGGCCTCGAGAGACCCAGTACTTC
CASSQDIGPRETQYF
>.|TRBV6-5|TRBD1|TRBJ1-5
TGTGCCAGCAGTCTAGGACAGGGTGTTTGGCAGCCCCAGCATTTT
CASSLGQGVWQPQHF
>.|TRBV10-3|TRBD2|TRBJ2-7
TGTGCCATCAGTGAGGAGCGGGAGCGCAACGAGCAGTACTTC
CAISEERERNEQYF
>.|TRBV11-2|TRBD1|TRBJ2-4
TGTGCCAGCAGCCTCGGGACAGCGGTGGACATTCAGTACTTC
CASSLGTAVDIQYF
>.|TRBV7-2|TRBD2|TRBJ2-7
TGTGCCAGCAGCTTAGCTAGCGGGACTCCGGTTGGCTACGAGCAGTACTTC
CASSLASGTPVGYEQYF
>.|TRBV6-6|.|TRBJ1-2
TGTGCCAGCAGTTACGACCTCAGGGATAACTATGGCTACACCTTC
CASSYDLRDNYGYTF
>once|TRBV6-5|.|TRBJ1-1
TGTGCCAGCATCGCGGAGAACACTGAAGCTTTCTTT
CASIAENTEAFF
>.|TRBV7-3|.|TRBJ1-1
TGTGCCAGCAGCTTAACCATGAACACTGAAGCTTTCTTT
CASSLTMNTEAFF
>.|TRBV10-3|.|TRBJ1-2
TGTGCCATCAGTGAGGAACGGGACTATGGCTACACCTTC
CAISEERDYGYTF
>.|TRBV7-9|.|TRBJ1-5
TGTGCCAGCAGTGTCCCAGGGGTCAATCAGCCCCAGCATTTT
CASSVPGVNQPQHF
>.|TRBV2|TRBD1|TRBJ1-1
TGTGCCAGCAGGGGACAGGTCGGAATGAACACTGAAGCTTTCTTT
CASRGQVGMNTEAFF
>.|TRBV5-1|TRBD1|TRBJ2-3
TGCGCCAGCAGCCCTCGGACAGGGGACGATACGCAGTATTTT
CASSPRTGDDTQYF
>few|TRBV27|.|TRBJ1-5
TGTGCCAGCAGCCTATCTCGCGTTAGCAATCAGCCCCAGCATTTT
CASSLSRVSNQPQHF
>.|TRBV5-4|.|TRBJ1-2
TGTGCCAGCAGCTTGGGGGGAGCTAACTATGGCTACACCTTC
CASSLGGANYGYTF
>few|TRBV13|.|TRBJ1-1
TGTGCCAGCAGCTTACCAGGGGCGGCTGAAGCTTTCTTT
CASSLPGAAEAFF
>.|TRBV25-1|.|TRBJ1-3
TGTGCCAGCAGTCTAATGACCGGGACGGGACTCTCTGGAAACACCATATATTTT
CASSLMTGTGLSGNTIYF
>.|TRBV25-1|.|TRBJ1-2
TGTGCCAGCAGTGAGACTAACGGCTACACCTTC
CASSETNGYTF
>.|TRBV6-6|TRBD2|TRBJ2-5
TGTGCCAGCAGCTATACTAGCGGGGGGAGAAAAGAGACCCAGTACTTC
CASSYTSGGRKETQYF
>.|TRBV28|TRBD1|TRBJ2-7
TGTGCCAGCAGTCTCAGGACAGGGAGGTACGAGCAGTACTTC
CASSLRTGRYEQYF
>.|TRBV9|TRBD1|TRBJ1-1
TGTGCCAGCAGCGCCCGACAGGGGGCAAGAACTGAAGCTTTCTTT
CASSARQGARTEAFF